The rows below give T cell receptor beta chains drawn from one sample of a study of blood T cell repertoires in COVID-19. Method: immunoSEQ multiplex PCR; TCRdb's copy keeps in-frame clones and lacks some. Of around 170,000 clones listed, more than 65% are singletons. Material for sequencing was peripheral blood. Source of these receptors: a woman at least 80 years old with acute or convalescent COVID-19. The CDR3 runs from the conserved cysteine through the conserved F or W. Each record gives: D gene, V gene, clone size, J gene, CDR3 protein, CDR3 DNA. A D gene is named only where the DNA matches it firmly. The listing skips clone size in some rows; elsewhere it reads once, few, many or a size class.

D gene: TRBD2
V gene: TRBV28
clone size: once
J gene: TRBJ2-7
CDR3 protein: CASFNGGSGSYEQYF
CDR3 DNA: TGTGCCAGCTTTAACGGGGGGTCAGGCTCCTACGAGCAGTACTTC

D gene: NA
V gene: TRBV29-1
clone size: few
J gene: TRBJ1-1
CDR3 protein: CSALLQGFATEAFF
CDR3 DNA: TGCAGCGCCTTGCTACAGGGATTTGCGACTGAAGCTTTCTTT

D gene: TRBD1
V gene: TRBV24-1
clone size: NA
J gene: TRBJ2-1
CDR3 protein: CATSDPGTGGYNEQFF
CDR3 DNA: TGTGCCACCAGTGATCCCGGGACAGGGGGCTACAATGAGCAGTTCTTC

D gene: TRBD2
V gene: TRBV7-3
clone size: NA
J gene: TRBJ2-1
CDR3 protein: CASSFIAGGPINEQFF
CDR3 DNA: TGTGCCAGCAGTTTTATAGCGGGAGGGCCGATCAATGAGCAGTTCTTC

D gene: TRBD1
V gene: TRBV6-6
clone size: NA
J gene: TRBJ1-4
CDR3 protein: CASSYRQGGEEKLFF
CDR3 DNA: TGTGCCAGCAGTTACAGACAGGGAGGAGAGGAAAAACTGTTTTTT

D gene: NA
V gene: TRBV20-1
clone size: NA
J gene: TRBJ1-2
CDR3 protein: CSAGGQPQYYGYTF
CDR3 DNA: TGCAGTGCTGGTGGACAGCCCCAGTACTATGGCTACACCTTC

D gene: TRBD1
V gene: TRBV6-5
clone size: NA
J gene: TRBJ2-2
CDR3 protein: CASTLRGTGSGELFF
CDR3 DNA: TGTGCCAGCACCTTACGGGGGACAGGGTCGGGGGAGCTGTTTTTT

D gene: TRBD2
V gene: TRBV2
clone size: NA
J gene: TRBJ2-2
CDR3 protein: CASRTSGSTTGELFF
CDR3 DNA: TGTGCCAGCAGGACTAGCGGGAGTACCACCGGGGAGCTGTTTTTT

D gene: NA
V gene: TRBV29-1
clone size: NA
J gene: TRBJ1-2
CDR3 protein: CSVERTGIVYGYTF
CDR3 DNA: TGCAGCGTTGAAAGGACCGGGATAGTGTATGGCTACACCTTC

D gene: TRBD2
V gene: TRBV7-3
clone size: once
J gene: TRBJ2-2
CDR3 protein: CASSLRQGGTGELFF
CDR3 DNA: TGTGCCAGCAGCTTAAGGCAGGGAGGGACCGGGGAGCTGTTTTTT

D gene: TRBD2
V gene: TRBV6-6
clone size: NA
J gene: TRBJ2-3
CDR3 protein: CASTTSLAGPDTQYF
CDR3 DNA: TGTGCCAGCACCACCTCGCTAGCGGGCCCAGATACGCAGTATTTT

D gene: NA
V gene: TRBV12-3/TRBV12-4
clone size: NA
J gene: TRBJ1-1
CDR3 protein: CASSQQTNTEAFF
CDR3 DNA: TGTGCCAGCAGTCAACAGACGAACACTGAAGCTTTCTTT

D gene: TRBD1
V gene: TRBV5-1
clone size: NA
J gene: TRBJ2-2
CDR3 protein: CASSLVGTGNTGELFF
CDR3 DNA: TGCGCCAGCAGCTTGGTAGGGACAGGGAACACCGGGGAGCTGTTTTTT

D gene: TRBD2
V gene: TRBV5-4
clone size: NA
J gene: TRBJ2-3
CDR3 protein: CASSSGTSVTDTQYF
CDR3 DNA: TGTGCCAGCAGCTCTGGGACTAGCGTCACAGATACGCAGTATTTT

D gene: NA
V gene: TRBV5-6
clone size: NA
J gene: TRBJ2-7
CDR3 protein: CASSLTDYEQYF
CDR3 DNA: TGTGCCAGCAGCTTGACAGACTACGAGCAGTACTTC

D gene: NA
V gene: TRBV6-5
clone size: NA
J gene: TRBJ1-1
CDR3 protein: CASRRGALEAFF
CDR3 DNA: TGTGCCAGCAGGCGGGGGGCCCTAGAAGCTTTCTTT

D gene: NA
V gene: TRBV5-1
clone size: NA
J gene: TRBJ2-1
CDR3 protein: CASSHRGSEQFF
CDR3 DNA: TGCGCCAGCAGCCATCGGGGGAGTGAGCAGTTCTTC

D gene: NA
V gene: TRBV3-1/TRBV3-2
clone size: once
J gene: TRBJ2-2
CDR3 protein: CASSPGTGELFF
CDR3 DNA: TGTGCCAGCAGCCCGGGCACCGGGGAGCTGTTTTTT

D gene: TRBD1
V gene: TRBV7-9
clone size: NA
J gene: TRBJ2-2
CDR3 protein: CASSPGGDTGELFF
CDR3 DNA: TGTGCCAGCAGCCCAGGGGGTGACACCGGGGAGCTGTTTTTT

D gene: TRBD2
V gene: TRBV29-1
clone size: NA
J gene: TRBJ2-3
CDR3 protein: CSASPGGVAQYF
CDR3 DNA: TGCAGCGCCTCCCCGGGGGGGGTGGCGCAGTATTTT

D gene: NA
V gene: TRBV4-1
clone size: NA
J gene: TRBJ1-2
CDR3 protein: CASSQADRSAYGYTF
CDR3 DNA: TGCGCCAGCAGCCAAGCAGACAGGTCTGCCTATGGCTACACCTTC

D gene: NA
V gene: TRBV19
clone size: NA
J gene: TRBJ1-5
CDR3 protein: CASSPTAGPNIISNQPQHF
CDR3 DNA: TGTGCCAGTAGTCCTACGGCGGGACCCAATATTATTAGCAATCAGCCCCAGCATTTT

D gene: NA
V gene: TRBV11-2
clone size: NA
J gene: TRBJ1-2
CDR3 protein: CASSLDQGRNYGYTF
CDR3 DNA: TGTGCCAGCAGCTTAGATCAGGGGCGGAACTATGGCTACACCTTC

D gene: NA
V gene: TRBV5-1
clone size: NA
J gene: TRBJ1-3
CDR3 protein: CASSLVGERFGNTIYF
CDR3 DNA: TGCGCCAGCAGCTTGGTGGGCGAAAGATTTGGAAACACCATATATTTT

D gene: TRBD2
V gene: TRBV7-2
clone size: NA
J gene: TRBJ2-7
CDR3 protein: CASSLGASGGAYEQYF
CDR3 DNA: TGTGCCAGCAGCTTAGGAGCTAGCGGGGGGGCCTACGAGCAGTACTTC

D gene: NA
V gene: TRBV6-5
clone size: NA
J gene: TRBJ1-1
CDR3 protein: CASSLNQGRDTEAFF
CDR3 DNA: TGTGCCAGCAGTCTGAATCAGGGCCGGGACACTGAAGCTTTCTTT

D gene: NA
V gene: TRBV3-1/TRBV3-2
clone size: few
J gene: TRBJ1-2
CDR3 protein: CASSKGSLGYGYTF
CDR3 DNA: TGTGCCAGCAGCAAAGGGAGTTTGGGCTATGGCTACACCTTC

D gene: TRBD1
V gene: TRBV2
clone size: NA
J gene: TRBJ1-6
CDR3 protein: CASTGDRASSDSPLHF
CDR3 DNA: TGTGCCAGCACCGGGGACAGGGCATCTAGTGATTCACCCCTCCACTTT

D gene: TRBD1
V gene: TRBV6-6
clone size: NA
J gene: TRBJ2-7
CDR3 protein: CASNAPPGQGAHEQYF
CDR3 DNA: TGTGCCAGCAACGCCCCTCCGGGACAGGGGGCTCACGAGCAGTACTTC

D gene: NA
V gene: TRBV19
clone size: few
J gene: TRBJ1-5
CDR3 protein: CASSIDDRMYSNQPQHF
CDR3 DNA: TGTGCCAGTAGTATCGATGACAGGATGTATAGCAATCAGCCCCAGCATTTT

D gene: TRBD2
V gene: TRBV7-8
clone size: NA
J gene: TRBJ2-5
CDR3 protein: CASSSRGLGETQYF
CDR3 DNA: TGTGCCAGCAGCTCAAGGGGACTAGGGGAGACCCAGTACTTC

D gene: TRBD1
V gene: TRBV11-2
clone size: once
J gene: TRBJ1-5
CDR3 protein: CASSLDGQGYQPQHF
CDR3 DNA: TGTGCCAGCAGCTTAGATGGACAGGGATATCAGCCCCAGCATTTT

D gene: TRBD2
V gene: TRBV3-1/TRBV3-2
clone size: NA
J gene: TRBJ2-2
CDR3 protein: CASSQDSGGTGELFF
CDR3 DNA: TGTGCCAGCAGCCAAGATAGCGGGGGAACCGGGGAGCTGTTTTTT

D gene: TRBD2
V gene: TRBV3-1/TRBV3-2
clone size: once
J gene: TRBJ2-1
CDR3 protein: CASSQNSGSDEQFF
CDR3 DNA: TGTGCCAGCAGCCAAAATAGCGGGAGCGATGAGCAGTTCTTC

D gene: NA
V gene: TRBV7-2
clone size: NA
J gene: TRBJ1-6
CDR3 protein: CASSPGLSNSPLHF
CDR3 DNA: TGTGCCAGCAGCCCGGGACTGTCAAATTCACCCCTCCACTTT

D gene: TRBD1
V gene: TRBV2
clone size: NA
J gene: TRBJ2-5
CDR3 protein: CASSEQGAQETQYF
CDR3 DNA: TGTGCCAGCAGTGAACAGGGGGCCCAAGAGACCCAGTACTTC

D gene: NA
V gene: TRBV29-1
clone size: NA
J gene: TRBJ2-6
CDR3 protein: CSVEGDRANVLTF
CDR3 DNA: TGCAGCGTTGAAGGGGACAGGGCCAACGTCCTGACTTTC

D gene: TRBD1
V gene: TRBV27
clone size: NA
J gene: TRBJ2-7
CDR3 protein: CASSSDRGTHEQYF
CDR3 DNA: TGTGCCAGCAGTTCTGACAGGGGGACCCACGAGCAGTACTTC

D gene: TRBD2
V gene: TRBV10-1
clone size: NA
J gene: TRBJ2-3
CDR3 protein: CASSAGTSGAADTQYF
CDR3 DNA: TGCGCCAGCAGCGCCGGGACTAGCGGGGCCGCAGATACGCAGTATTTT

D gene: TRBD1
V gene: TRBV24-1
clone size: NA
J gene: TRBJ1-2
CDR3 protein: CATSDLRWRRRGGQGIYGYTF
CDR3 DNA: TGTGCCACCAGTGATTTGCGGTGGAGGAGGCGCGGGGGACAGGGGATTTATGGCTACACCTTC

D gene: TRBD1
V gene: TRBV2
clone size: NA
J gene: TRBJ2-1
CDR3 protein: CASSETTGSYNEQFF
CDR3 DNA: TGTGCCAGCAGTGAAACGACAGGGTCCTACAATGAGCAGTTCTTC

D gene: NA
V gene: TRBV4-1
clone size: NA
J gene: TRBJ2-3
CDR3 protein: CASSGLAGLITDTQYF
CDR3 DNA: TGCGCCAGCAGCGGCCTGGCGGGGCTTATCACAGATACGCAGTATTTT